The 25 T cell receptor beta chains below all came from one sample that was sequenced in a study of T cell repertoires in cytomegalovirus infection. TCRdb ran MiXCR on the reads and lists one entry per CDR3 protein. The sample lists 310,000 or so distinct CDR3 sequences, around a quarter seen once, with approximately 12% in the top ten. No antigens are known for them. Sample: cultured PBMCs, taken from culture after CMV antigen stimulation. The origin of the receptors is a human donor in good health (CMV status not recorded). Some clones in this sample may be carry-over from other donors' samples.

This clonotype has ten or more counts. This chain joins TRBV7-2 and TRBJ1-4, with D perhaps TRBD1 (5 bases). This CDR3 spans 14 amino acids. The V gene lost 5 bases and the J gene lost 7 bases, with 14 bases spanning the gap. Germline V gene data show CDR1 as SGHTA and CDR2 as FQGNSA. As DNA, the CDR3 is TGTGCCAGCAGCCCACGGGGCCCTTTTGAAAAACTGTTTTTT. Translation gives CASSPRGPFEKLFF.

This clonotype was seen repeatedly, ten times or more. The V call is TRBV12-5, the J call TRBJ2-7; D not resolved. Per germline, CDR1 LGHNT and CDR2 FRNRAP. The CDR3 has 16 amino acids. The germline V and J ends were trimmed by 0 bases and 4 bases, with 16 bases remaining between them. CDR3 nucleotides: TGTGCTAGTGGTTTGGTAATCGGCAGTAGAACATACGAGCAGTACTTC. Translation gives CASGLVIGSRTYEQYF.

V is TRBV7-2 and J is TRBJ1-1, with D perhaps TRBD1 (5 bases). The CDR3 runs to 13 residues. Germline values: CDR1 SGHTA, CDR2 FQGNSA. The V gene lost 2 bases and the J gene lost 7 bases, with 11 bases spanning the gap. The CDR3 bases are TGTGCCAGCAGCTTAATTGGGGGGGATGAAGCTTTCTTT. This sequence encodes CASSLIGGDEAFF.

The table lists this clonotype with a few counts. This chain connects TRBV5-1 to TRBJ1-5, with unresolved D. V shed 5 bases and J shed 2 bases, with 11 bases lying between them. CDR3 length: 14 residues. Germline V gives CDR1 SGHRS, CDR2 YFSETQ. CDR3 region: CASSGGTGNQPQHF. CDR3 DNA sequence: TGCGCCAGCAGTGGCGGTACGGGCAATCAGCCCCAGCATTTT.

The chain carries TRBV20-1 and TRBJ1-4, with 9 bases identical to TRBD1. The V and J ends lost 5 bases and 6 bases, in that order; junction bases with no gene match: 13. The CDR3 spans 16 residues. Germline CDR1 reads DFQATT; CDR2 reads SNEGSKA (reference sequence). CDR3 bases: TGCAGTGCTCAAGAGCTGGGACAGGGTCCTTATGAAAAACTGTTTTTT. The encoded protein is CSAQELGQGPYEKLFF.

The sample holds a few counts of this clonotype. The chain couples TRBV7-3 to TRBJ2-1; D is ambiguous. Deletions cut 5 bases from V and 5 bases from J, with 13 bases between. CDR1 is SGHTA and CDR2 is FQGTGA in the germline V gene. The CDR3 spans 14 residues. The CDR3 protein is CASSRNPGDNEQFF. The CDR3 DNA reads TGTGCCAGCAGCCGCAACCCGGGCGACAATGAGCAGTTCTTC.

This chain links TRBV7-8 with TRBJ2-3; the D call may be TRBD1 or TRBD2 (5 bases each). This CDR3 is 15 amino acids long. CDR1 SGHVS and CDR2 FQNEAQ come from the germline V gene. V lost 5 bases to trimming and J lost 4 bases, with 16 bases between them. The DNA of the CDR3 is TGTGCCAGCAGCCTGGGACGGAACCAGGCAGATACGCAGTATTTT. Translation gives CASSLGRNQADTQYF.

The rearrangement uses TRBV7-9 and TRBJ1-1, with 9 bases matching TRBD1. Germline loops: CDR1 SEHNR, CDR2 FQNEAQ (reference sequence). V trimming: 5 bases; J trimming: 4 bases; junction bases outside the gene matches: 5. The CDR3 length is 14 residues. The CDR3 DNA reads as TGTGCCAGCAGCCTACAGGGGGCGCTCACTGAAGCTTTCTTT. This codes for CASSLQGALTEAFF.

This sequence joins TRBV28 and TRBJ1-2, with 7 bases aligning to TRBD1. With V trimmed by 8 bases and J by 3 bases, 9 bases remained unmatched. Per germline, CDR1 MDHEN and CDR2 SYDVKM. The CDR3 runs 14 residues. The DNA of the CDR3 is TGTGCCAGCGTCACAGGGGAGGCGTACTATGGCTACACCTTC. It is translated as CASVTGEAYYGYTF.

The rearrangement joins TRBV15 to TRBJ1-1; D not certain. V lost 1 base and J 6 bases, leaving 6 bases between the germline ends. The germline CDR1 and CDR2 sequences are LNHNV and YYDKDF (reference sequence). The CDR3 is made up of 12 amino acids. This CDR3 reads CATSRGPSEAFF. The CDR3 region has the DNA TGTGCCACCAGCAGAGGACCATCTGAAGCTTTCTTT.

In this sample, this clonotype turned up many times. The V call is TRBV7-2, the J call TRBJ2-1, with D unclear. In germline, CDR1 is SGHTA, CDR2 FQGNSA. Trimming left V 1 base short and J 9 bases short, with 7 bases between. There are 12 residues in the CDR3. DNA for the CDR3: TGTGCCAGCAGCTTAGTAGGCGCTGAGCAGTTCTTC. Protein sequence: CASSLVGAEQFF.

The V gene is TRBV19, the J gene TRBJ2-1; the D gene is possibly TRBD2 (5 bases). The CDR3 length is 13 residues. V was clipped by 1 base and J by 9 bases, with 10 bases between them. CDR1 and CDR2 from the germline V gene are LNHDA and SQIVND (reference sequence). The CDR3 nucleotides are TGTGCCAGTAGTATAGGTTTGGCGGGTGAGCAGTTCTTC. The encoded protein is CASSIGLAGEQFF.

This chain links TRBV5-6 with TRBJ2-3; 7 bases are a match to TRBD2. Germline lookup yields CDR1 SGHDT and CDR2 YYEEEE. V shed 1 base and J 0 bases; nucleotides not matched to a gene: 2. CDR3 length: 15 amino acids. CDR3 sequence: CASSLRAGSTDTQYF. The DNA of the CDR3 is TGTGCCAGCAGCTTGCGAGCGGGAAGCACAGATACGCAGTATTTT.

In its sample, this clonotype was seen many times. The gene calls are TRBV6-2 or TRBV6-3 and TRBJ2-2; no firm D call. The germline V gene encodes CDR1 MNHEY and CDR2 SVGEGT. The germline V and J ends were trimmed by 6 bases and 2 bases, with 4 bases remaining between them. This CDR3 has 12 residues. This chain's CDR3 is CASRRNTGELFF. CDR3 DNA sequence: TGTGCCAGCAGGCGTAACACCGGGGAGCTGTTTTTT.

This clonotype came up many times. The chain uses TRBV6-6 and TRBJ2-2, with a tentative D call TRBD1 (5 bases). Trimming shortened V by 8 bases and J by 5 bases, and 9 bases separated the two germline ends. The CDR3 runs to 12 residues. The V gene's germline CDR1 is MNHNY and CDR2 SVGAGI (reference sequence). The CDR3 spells CASFRQTGELFF. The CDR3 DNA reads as TGTGCCAGCTTTAGACAGACCGGGGAGCTGTTTTTT.

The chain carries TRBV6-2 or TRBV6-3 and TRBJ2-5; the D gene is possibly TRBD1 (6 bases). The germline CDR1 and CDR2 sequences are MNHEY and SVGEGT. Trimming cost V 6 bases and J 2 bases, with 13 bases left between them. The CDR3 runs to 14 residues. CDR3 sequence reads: CASSRQARQETQYF. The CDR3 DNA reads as TGTGCCAGCAGCCGACAGGCAAGACAAGAGACCCAGTACTTC.

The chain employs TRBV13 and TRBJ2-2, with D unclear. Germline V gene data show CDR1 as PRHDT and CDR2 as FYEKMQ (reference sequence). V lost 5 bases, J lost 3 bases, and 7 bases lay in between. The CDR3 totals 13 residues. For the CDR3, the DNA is TGTGCCAGCAGCAGTCCCCACACCGGGGAGCTGTTTTTT. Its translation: CASSSPHTGELFF.

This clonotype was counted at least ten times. The CDR3 bases are TGTGCCAGCAGTCCGGACTTTTTGGGGACAGATACGCAGTATTTT. This codes for CASSPDFLGTDTQYF. The rearrangement uses TRBV12-3 or TRBV12-4 and TRBJ2-3; D might be TRBD2 (5 bases). Trimming took off 5 bases at V and 3 bases at J, with 15 bases between the two ends. The CDR3 runs 15 residues.

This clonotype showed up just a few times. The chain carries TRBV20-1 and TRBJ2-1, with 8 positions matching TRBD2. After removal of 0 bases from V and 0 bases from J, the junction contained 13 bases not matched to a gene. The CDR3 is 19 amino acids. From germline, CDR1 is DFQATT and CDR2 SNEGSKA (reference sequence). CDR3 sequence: CSARDRLAPWAFSYNEQFF. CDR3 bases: TGCAGTGCTAGAGATCGACTAGCGCCCTGGGCTTTCTCCTACAATGAGCAGTTCTTC.

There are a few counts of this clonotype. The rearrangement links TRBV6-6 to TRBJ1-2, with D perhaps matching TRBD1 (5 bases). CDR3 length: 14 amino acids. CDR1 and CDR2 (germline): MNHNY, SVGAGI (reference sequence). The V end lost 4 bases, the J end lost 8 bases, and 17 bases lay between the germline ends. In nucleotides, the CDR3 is TGTGCCAGCAGTTTTCCGGGGGAAGGAAGGGGCTACACCTTC. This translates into CASSFPGEGRGYTF.

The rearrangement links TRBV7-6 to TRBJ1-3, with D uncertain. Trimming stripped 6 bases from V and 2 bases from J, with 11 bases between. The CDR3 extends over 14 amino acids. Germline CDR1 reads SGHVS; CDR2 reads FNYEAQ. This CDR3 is CASSPNSPGNTIYF. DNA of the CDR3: TGTGCCAGCAGTCCAAACTCTCCTGGAAACACCATATATTTT.

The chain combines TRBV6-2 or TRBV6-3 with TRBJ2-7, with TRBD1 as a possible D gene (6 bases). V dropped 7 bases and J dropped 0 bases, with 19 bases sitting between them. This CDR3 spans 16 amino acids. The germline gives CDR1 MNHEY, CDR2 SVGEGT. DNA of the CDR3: TGTGCCAGCACTGATAGGGCCCAGGGGAGCTCCTACGAGCAGTACGTC. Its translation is CASTDRAQGSSYEQYV.

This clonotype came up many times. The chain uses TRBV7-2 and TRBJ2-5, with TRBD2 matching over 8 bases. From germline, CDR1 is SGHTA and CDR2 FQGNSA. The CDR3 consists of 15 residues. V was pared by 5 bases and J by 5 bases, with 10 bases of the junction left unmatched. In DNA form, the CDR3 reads TGTGCCAGCAGCCGGGGGGGGGGGGGCATGGAGACCCAGTACTTC. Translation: CASSRGGGGMETQYF.

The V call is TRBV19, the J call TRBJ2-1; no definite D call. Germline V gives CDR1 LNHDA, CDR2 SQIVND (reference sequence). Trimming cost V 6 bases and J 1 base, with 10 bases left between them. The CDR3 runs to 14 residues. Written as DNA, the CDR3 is TGTGCCAGTAGGTCCCGAATATCCTACAATGAGCAGTTCTTC. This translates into CASRSRISYNEQFF.

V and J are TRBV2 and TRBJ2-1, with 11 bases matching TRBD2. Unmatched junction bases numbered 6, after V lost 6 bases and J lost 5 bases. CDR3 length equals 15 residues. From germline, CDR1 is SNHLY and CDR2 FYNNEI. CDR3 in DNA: TGTGCCAGCAGACTACTAGCGGGAGTCCACAATGAGCAGTTCTTC. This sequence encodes CASRLLAGVHNEQFF.